These 18 T cell receptor beta chains share one sample of origin, sequenced in a study of technical replicates of blood from a few donors. Assay used: immunoSEQ multiplex PCR; TCRdb lists only in-frame clones, some missing. The table lists some 78,000 clones, 94% of them singletons. Input material: T cells isolated from PBMCs. The receptor set was obtained from a human donor in good health.

V usage is TRBV5-1 and J usage is TRBJ2-1; 10 bases fit TRBD2. CDR1 is SGHRS and CDR2 is YFSETQ in the germline V gene. The CDR3 length is 17 residues. Trimming at V came to 2 bases and at J to 0 bases, leaving 5 bases not matched to a gene. Written as DNA, the CDR3 is TGCGCCAGCAGCTTACAACTAGCGGGGCACTCCTACAATGAGCAGTTCTTC. Residues: CASSLQLAGHSYNEQFF. Drawing the rest from reference TRBV5-1 and TRBJ2-1, the complete variable domain is KAGVTQTPRYLIKTRGQQVTLSCSPISGHRSVSWYQQTPGQGLQFLFEYFSETQRNKGNFPGRFSGRQFSNSRSEMNVSTLELGDSALYLCASSLQLAGHSYNEQFFGPGTRLTVL.

The chain uses TRBV19 and TRBJ2-7; no firm D call. This CDR3 comprises 13 residues. The germline CDR1 and CDR2 sequences are LNHDA and SQIVND (reference sequence). Trimming stripped 1 base from V and 2 bases from J, with 6 bases between. CDR3: CASSIGATYEQYF. For the CDR3, the DNA is TGTGCCAGTAGTATAGGAGCAACCTACGAGCAGTACTTC.

The genes are TRBV6-1 and TRBJ1-2; the D gene is possibly TRBD1 (6 bases). V lost 4 bases and J 8 bases, leaving 14 bases between the germline ends. The CDR3 consists of 13 residues. Germline CDR1 is MNHNS and CDR2 is SASEGT. As DNA, the CDR3 is TGTGCCAGCAGTGGAGGGGGGGCTTGGGGCTACACCTTC. The encoded protein is CASSGGGAWGYTF.

This clone was observed once. The chain couples TRBV2 to TRBJ2-2; D is perhaps TRBD1 (6 bases). Germline V gene lookup returns CDR1 SNHLY and CDR2 FYNNEI. Trimming left V 6 bases short and J 3 bases short, with 11 bases between. The CDR3 is 14 residues long. In DNA form, the CDR3 reads TGTGCCAGCAGGGAGGACAGCCACACCGGGGAGCTGTTTTTT. Residues: CASREDSHTGELFF.

The chain uses TRBV27 and TRBJ2-1; D is possibly TRBD2 (5 bases). The CDR3 runs to 15 residues. CDR1 is MNHEY and CDR2 is SMNVEV in the germline V gene (reference sequence). The V end was cut by 1 base, the J end by 4 bases, with 11 bases between. The CDR3 DNA follows: TGTGCCAGCAGTTTATTTATCGGGGATTACAATGAGCAGTTCTTC. Translation: CASSLFIGDYNEQFF.

The chain uses TRBV5-1 and TRBJ2-7; 10 nucleotides line up with TRBD1. Germline V gene lookup returns CDR1 SGHRS and CDR2 YFSETQ. The CDR3 length is 17 residues. With 4 bases clipped from V and 4 bases from J, the junction kept 14 bases outside the gene matches. The CDR3 sequence is CASSLPSGTGAKYEQYF. The CDR3 DNA sequence: TGCGCCAGCAGCCTCCCATCCGGGACAGGGGCAAAATACGAGCAGTACTTC.

This chain joins TRBV9 and TRBJ2-7, with TRBD2 matching 12 bases. The germline CDR1 and CDR2 sequences are SGDLS and YYNGEE. This CDR3 is 14 amino acids long. V shed 4 bases, J shed 5 bases, and the junction held 4 bases outside the gene matches. CDR3: CASSPRLAGDEQYF. CDR3 DNA sequence: TGTGCCAGCAGCCCAAGACTAGCGGGGGACGAGCAGTACTTC.

The gene calls are TRBV5-6 and TRBJ1-4, with TRBD1 matching over 7 bases. The CDR3 sequence is 15 residues long. Germline V lookup: CDR1 SGHDT, CDR2 YYEEEE. V shed 4 bases and J 4 bases; nucleotides not matched to a gene: 7. The CDR3 region is CASSRRDSNNEKLFF. The CDR3 DNA reads TGTGCCAGCAGCCGACGGGACAGCAATAATGAAAAACTGTTTTTT.

The chain recombines TRBV7-9 with TRBJ1-2; no reliable D call. Germline assignment: CDR1 SEHNR and CDR2 FQNEAQ (reference sequence). This CDR3 region has 13 residues. The V end was cut by 5 bases, the J end by 3 bases, with 10 bases between. CDR3 sequence reads: CASSRGVHYGYTF. The DNA for the CDR3 is TGTGCCAGCAGCCGAGGCGTCCACTATGGCTACACCTTC.

CDR3 protein: CASSEAGRRTGGYEQYF. In DNA form, the CDR3 reads TGTGCCAGCAGTGAAGCGGGGAGGAGGACAGGGGGATACGAGCAGTACTTC. The rearrangement joins TRBV2 to TRBJ2-7; 10 positions agree with TRBD1. Germline V CDR1 and CDR2: SNHLY, FYNNEI. V lost 0 bases and J lost 4; bases outside the gene matches: 9. The CDR3 runs to 17 residues. The complete variable domain, with remaining parts taken from reference TRBV2 and TRBJ2-7, reads EPEVTQTPSHQVTQMGQEVILRCVPISNHLYFYWYRQILGQKVEFLVSFYNNEISEKSEIFDDQFSVERPDGSNFTLKIRSTKLEDSAMYFCASSEAGRRTGGYEQYFGPGTRLTVT.

The chain joins TRBV7-2 to TRBJ2-7; D gene ambiguous. Germline assignment: CDR1 SGHTA and CDR2 FQGNSA. This CDR3 region has 13 residues. Trimming removed 5 bases from V and 2 bases from J, with 10 bases in between. The CDR3 is CASSLTPTYEQYF. In DNA, the CDR3 is TGTGCCAGCAGCCTTACCCCTACCTACGAGCAGTACTTC.

This rearrangement joins TRBV2 to TRBJ2-2, with 7 bases matching TRBD1. The junction had 11 bases not matched to a gene; V was cut back by 4 bases and J by 3 bases. Germline CDR1 is SNHLY and CDR2 is FYNNEI. There are 17 residues in the CDR3. CDR3 DNA sequence: TGTGCCAGCAGTGTTGACAGGGCGAAATCGCACACCGGGGAGCTGTTTTTT. Translated: CASSVDRAKSHTGELFF.

This clone was counted a few times. The chain carries TRBV27 and TRBJ1-2, with TRBD1 matching over 7 bases. CDR3 size: 14 residues. Germline assignment: CDR1 MNHEY and CDR2 SMNVEV (reference sequence). The V and J ends lost 6 bases and 7 bases, in that order; junction bases with no gene match: 11. CDR3 amino acids: CASSPSQHRGGYTF. As DNA, the CDR3 is TGTGCCAGCAGCCCTTCACAACACAGGGGTGGCTACACCTTC.

The rearrangement joins TRBV19 to TRBJ2-7; TRBD1 agrees at 9 bases. V lost 7 bases, J lost 0 bases, and 10 bases stayed unmatched. CDR3 length equals 16 residues. The germline CDR1 and CDR2 sequences are LNHDA and SQIVND (reference sequence). CDR3 amino acids: CASTGTGFLGSYEQYF. The CDR3, as DNA: TGTGCCAGTACCGGGACAGGGTTTCTGGGCTCCTACGAGCAGTACTTC.

This sequence joins TRBV19 and TRBJ2-7; a possible D gene is TRBD1 (6 bases). The CDR3 is 13 residues long. Germline V gene sequence: CDR1 LNHDA, CDR2 SQIVND (reference sequence). V was clipped by 6 bases and J by 5 bases, with 14 bases between them. This CDR3 reads CASSDRSRDEQYF. The CDR3, as DNA: TGTGCCAGTAGCGACAGGAGTCGGGACGAGCAGTACTTC.

Only one count was recorded for this clone. This chain connects TRBV30 to TRBJ2-5, with D perhaps matching TRBD2 (5 bases). Germline loops: CDR1 GTSNPN, CDR2 SVGIG (reference sequence). The CDR3 extends over 14 amino acids. Trimming took off 0 bases at V and 5 bases at J, with 13 bases between the two ends. The CDR3 loop reads CAWSVYLARETQYF. Written as DNA, the CDR3 is TGTGCCTGGAGTGTATATCTAGCCCGGGAGACCCAGTACTTC.

The chain carries TRBV6-5 and TRBJ1-1; the match to TRBD1 covers 7 bases. Germline V gives CDR1 MNHEY, CDR2 SVGAGI. The CDR3 contains 13 residues. V shed 2 bases, J shed 9 bases, and the junction held 6 bases outside the gene matches. DNA of the CDR3: TGTGCCAGCAGTTACCCAGGGACAGAACAAGCTTTCTTT. Residues: CASSYPGTEQAFF.

This chain joins TRBV5-4 and TRBJ2-3; TRBD2 might be the D (6 bases). Trimming took off 0 bases at V and 4 bases at J, with 9 bases between the two ends. This CDR3 is 14 amino acids long. Germline CDR1 and CDR2: SGHNT and YYREEE (reference sequence). The CDR3 sequence is CASSLAGDPDTQYF. The CDR3 DNA follows: TGTGCCAGCAGCTTGGCGGGAGACCCAGATACGCAGTATTTT.